These 30 T cell receptor beta chains originate from one sample sequenced in a study of identical twins. TCRdb re-called the 5' RACE reads with MiXCR, one entry per CDR3 protein. The sample consists of 500,000 to 700,000 distinct CDR3 sequences, around 7.4% of them appearing once. This sample was also put to use in a study of yellow fever vaccine responses in identical twins.

The material sequenced was PBMCs. The receptors originated from a young woman in good health.

This clonotype occurred a few times. The gene calls are TRBV12-3 or TRBV12-4 and TRBJ2-1; D is uncertain. The CDR3 is 15 residues long. V dropped 6 bases and J dropped 0 bases, with 12 bases sitting between them. The CDR3 spells CASRTSLFSYNEQFF. Written as DNA, the CDR3 is TGTGCCAGCAGGACTTCACTCTTCTCCTACAATGAGCAGTTCTTC.

This clonotype was picked up many times. CDR3 nucleotide sequence: TGTGCCAGCATGGGGAGTGGAACAGGGCTGAATTCACCCCTCCACTTT. Protein sequence: CASMGSGTGLNSPLHF. This chain joins TRBV3-1 and TRBJ1-6; D is possibly TRBD1 (6 bases). V was cut by 7 bases and J by 7 bases, with 20 bases left in between. The length of the CDR3 is 16 residues. Germline assignment: CDR1 LGHDT and CDR2 YNNKEL (reference sequence). Full variable domain (missing parts from reference TRBV3-1 and TRBJ1-6): DTAVSQTPKYLVTQMGNDKSIKCEQNLGHDTMYWYKQDSKKFLKIMFSYNNKELIINETVPNRFSPKSPDKAHLNLHINSLELGDSAVYFCASMGSGTGLNSPLHFGNGTRLTVT.

This clonotype has a handful of counts. This chain connects TRBV6-1 to TRBJ2-1, with 12 bases identical to TRBD2. V gave up 7 bases and J gave up 7 bases; unmatched junction bases: 8. CDR1 and CDR2 (germline): MNHNS, SASEGT. CDR3 length equals 15 residues. The CDR3 reads CASIPSGRALNEQFF. The CDR3 DNA is TGTGCCAGCATTCCTAGCGGGAGGGCCTTGAATGAGCAGTTCTTC.

This clonotype came up a few times. This chain uses TRBV10-3 with TRBJ2-5; possibly TRBD2 for D (5 bases). CDR3 length: 12 residues. Trimming left V 10 bases short and J 2 bases short, with 11 bases between. Germline V gene sequence: CDR1 ENHRY, CDR2 SYGVKD. The DNA for the CDR3 is TGTGCCACCGGGGTGGGGCAAGAGACCCAGTACTTC. It specifies CATGVGQETQYF.

This clonotype was detected only a few times. This chain uses TRBV15 with TRBJ2-3, with unresolved D. Trimming removed 5 bases from V and 0 bases from J, with 6 bases in between. This CDR3 contains 13 residues. Germline CDR1 LNHNV, CDR2 YYDKDF (reference sequence). The CDR3 spells CATSGPSTDTQYF. In DNA, the CDR3 is TGTGCCACCAGCGGGCCGAGCACAGATACGCAGTATTTT.

This clonotype was recorded many times. CDR3 sequence reads: CSVGTSGVSYEQYF. DNA for the CDR3: TGCAGCGTGGGGACTAGCGGGGTGTCCTACGAGCAGTACTTC. This chain uses TRBV29-1 with TRBJ2-7; 13 nucleotides agree with TRBD2. Germline lookup yields CDR1 SQVTM and CDR2 ANQGSEA. The CDR3 consists of 14 residues. V shed 6 bases and J 1 base; nucleotides not matched to a gene: 3.

This clonotype came up once. The chain has TRBV2 and TRBJ2-7; 10 nucleotides match TRBD2. CDR1 and CDR2 from the germline V gene are SNHLY and FYNNEI. The CDR3 loop spans 15 amino acids. The junction had 7 bases not matched to a gene; V was cut back by 6 bases and J by 2 bases. CDR3 sequence: CASSRLAGEAYEQYF. CDR3 coding DNA: TGTGCCAGCAGCCGCCTAGCGGGAGAGGCCTACGAGCAGTACTTC.

This chain connects TRBV27 to TRBJ1-2; perhaps TRBD1 as D (6 bases). Germline loops: CDR1 MNHEY, CDR2 SMNVEV (reference sequence). V lost 2 bases and J lost 0, with 16 bases in between. The CDR3 is 17 residues long. As DNA, the CDR3 is TGTGCCAGCAGTTTACGTCCCAGGGGCGGAACTAACTATGGCTACACCTTC. It yields the protein CASSLRPRGGTNYGYTF.

This clonotype was found many times. The junction departs from germline at one end; a sequencing error may be responsible. Written as DNA, the CDR3 is TGTGCCAGCAGCTCCACAGATACGCAGTATTTT. Amino acids: CASSSTDTQYF. This rearrangement joins TRBV5-1 to TRBJ2-3, with D unresolved. In germline, CDR1 is SGHRS, CDR2 YFSETQ. This CDR3 is 11 amino acids long.

The genes are TRBV7-9 and TRBJ2-1; TRBD2 matches 13 bases. There are 15 residues in the CDR3. V lost 5 bases to trimming and J lost 12 bases; unmatched junction nucleotides: 10. Germline V gives CDR1 SEHNR, CDR2 FQNEAQ (reference sequence). The CDR3 here is CASSPGTSGTGVQFF. CDR3 in DNA: TGTGCCAGCAGCCCCGGGACTAGCGGGACGGGGGTGCAGTTCTTC.

The rearrangement links TRBV19 to TRBJ2-4; 9 nucleotides line up with TRBD1. Germline V lookup: CDR1 LNHDA, CDR2 SQIVND (reference sequence). This CDR3 contains 14 residues. Trimming cost V 4 bases and J 4 bases; bases outside gene matches: 2. The CDR3 bases are TGTGCCAGTAGTACGGGGACAGGGAAAAACATTCAGTACTTC. The encoded protein is CASSTGTGKNIQYF.

The chain recombines TRBV7-8 with TRBJ2-1; 7 bases line up with TRBD1. CDR1 and CDR2 from the germline V gene are SGHVS and FQNEAQ. Trimming at V came to 4 bases and at J to 0 bases, leaving 6 bases not matched to a gene. CDR3 length: 16 residues. This chain's CDR3 is CASSSRQGNSYNEQFF. In nucleotides, the CDR3 is TGTGCCAGCAGCTCCAGACAGGGCAACTCCTACAATGAGCAGTTCTTC.

The chain links TRBV12-3 or TRBV12-4 to TRBJ2-5, with 7 bases that match TRBD1. With 5 bases clipped from V and 5 bases from J, the junction kept 8 bases outside the gene matches. This CDR3 comprises 14 residues. The CDR3 is CASSETGPGETQYF. DNA for the CDR3: TGTGCCAGCAGTGAGACAGGGCCGGGGGAGACCCAGTACTTC.

This clonotype has only a few counts. The J gene is TRBJ1-2, the V gene TRBV4-1, with 7 bases identical to TRBD1. Trimming took 5 bases from V and 6 from J; bases not matched to a gene: 6. This CDR3 is 13 amino acids long. Germline loops: CDR1 MGHRA, CDR2 YSYEKL. CDR3 loop: CASSAGGGDGYTF. In DNA, the CDR3 is TGCGCCAGCAGCGCAGGGGGAGGTGATGGCTACACCTTC.

The rearrangement uses TRBV3-1 and TRBJ2-5; D gene ambiguous. V shed 1 base and J shed 5 bases, with 14 bases lying between them. This CDR3 spans 15 amino acids. The germline V gene has CDR1 LGHDT and CDR2 YNNKEL (reference sequence). The CDR3 DNA reads TGTGCCAGCAGCCAAGGCGGTAGCCTGGGGGAGACCCAGTACTTC. Protein: CASSQGGSLGETQYF.

This clonotype appeared a single time. The chain uses TRBV14 and TRBJ2-7; 10 bases are shared with TRBD2. V shed 4 bases, J shed 0 bases, and the junction held 9 bases outside the gene matches. Germline CDR1 and CDR2: SGHDN and FVKESK. The CDR3 length is 17 residues. The CDR3: CASSRGLARTSSYEQYF. The CDR3, as DNA: TGTGCCAGCAGCCGGGGACTAGCGAGAACGAGCTCCTACGAGCAGTACTTC.

The V and J genes are TRBV20-1 and TRBJ1-2, with 9 bases identical to TRBD1. The CDR3 has 18 amino acids. Looked up from germline, CDR1 is DFQATT and CDR2 is SNEGSKA (reference sequence). J gave up 5 bases and V 3 bases, and 19 bases lay outside the gene matches. Here the CDR3 reads CSASGFWTGVDIRYGYTF. CDR3 sequence (DNA): TGCAGTGCTAGTGGGTTTTGGACAGGGGTAGATATTCGGTATGGCTACACCTTC.

The V and J genes are TRBV3-1 and TRBJ2-1, with a tentative D call TRBD1 (6 bases). CDR3 length: 16 amino acids. Germline CDR1 and CDR2: LGHDT and YNNKEL (reference sequence). V shed 4 bases and J shed 6 bases, with 19 bases lying between them. The CDR3 DNA sequence: TGTGCCAGCAGCCTTTCAACAGGGTTGGTAGGCAATGAGCAGTTCTTC. Translating it yields CASSLSTGLVGNEQFF.

The chain combines TRBV20-1 with TRBJ1-5, with TRBD1 matching 7 bases. Germline V gene data show CDR1 as DFQATT and CDR2 as SNEGSKA (reference sequence). The CDR3 spans 14 residues. Germline trimming cut 2 bases from V and 3 bases from J; bases unmatched to any gene: 4. The CDR3 DNA is TGCAGTGCTAGAAGCGGACAGGCCAATCAGCCCCAGCATTTT. This sequence encodes CSARSGQANQPQHF.

This clonotype was picked up many times. The chain carries TRBV20-1 and TRBJ1-2; D not certain. The CDR3 totals 12 residues. CDR1 is DFQATT, CDR2 SNEGSKA, per germline (reference sequence). The ends were cut back, 3 bases at V and 0 bases at J, with 5 bases in the middle. CDR3: CSASTANYGYTF. CDR3 nucleotides: TGCAGTGCTAGCACCGCTAACTATGGCTACACCTTC.

This clonotype was picked up a small number of times. This sequence joins TRBV12-3 or TRBV12-4 and TRBJ1-4, with D perhaps TRBD1 (5 bases). Trimming removed 8 bases from V and 6 bases from J, with 16 bases in between. This CDR3 is built from 14 residues. Here the CDR3 DNA reads TGTGCCAGCGGACTCGGGAGGGACGATGAAAAACTGTTTTTT. It yields the protein CASGLGRDDEKLFF.

This clonotype was seen more than once but under ten times. The chain recombines TRBV4-2 with TRBJ2-5, with 7 bases matching TRBD1. The CDR3 sequence is 19 residues long. The J segment lost 2 bases and the V segment lost 1 base, leaving 16 bases of the junction unmatched. Per the germline V gene, CDR1 is LGHNA and CDR2 is YNFKEQ. The CDR3 loop reads CASSQGGGLSVLLQETQYF. CDR3 DNA sequence: TGTGCCAGCAGCCAAGGAGGGGGCTTATCGGTCCTGCTTCAAGAGACCCAGTACTTC.

This clonotype was counted only a few times. The V gene is TRBV7-6, the J gene TRBJ2-3; D possibly matches TRBD1 or TRBD2 (6 bases each). Trimming pared 5 bases from V and 5 bases from J, leaving 17 bases between. Germline V CDR1 and CDR2: SGHVS, FNYEAQ. The CDR3 covers 15 residues. CDR3 residues: CASSIAWGARDTQYF. CDR3 DNA: TGTGCCAGCAGCATTGCATGGGGGGCGCGAGATACGCAGTATTTT.

This clonotype appeared many times. This chain connects TRBV12-3 or TRBV12-4 to TRBJ2-3; 8 bases agree with TRBD2. CDR3 size: 16 residues. J gave up 4 bases and V 1 base, and 7 bases lay outside the gene matches. CDR3 coding DNA: TGTGCCAGCAGTTTAGTAGCGGGGAGGGGGTCAGATACGCAGTATTTT. Amino acids: CASSLVAGRGSDTQYF.

This clonotype came up a few times. This CDR3 reads CATSRSSGGATPYNEQFF. The CDR3 region has the DNA TGTGCCACCAGCAGATCCAGCGGGGGGGCGACCCCCTACAATGAGCAGTTCTTC. This chain uses TRBV15 with TRBJ2-1; 10 nucleotides match TRBD2. CDR1 is LNHNV and CDR2 is YYDKDF in the germline V gene (reference sequence). The CDR3 sequence is 18 residues long. Trimming at V came to 2 bases and at J to 2 bases, leaving 9 bases not matched to a gene.

V and J are TRBV12-5 and TRBJ1-1; TRBD1 matches at 7 bases. CDR3 length equals 15 residues. V gave up 1 base and J gave up 4 bases; unmatched junction bases: 6. Germline V lookup: CDR1 LGHNT, CDR2 FRNRAP. The CDR3 loop reads CASGLDGTVGTEAFF. The CDR3 DNA reads TGTGCTAGTGGTTTGGATGGGACAGTGGGCACTGAAGCTTTCTTT.

This clonotype was seen many times. This chain uses TRBV29-1 with TRBJ1-1; TRBD1 might be the D (6 bases). The CDR3 covers 15 residues. V lost 2 bases, J lost 0 bases, and 13 bases lay in between. Looked up from germline, CDR1 is SQVTM and CDR2 is ANQGSEA. The CDR3, as DNA: TGCAGCGTTGAAATTTCGAGGACAGTGAACACTGAAGCTTTCTTT. Translating gives CSVEISRTVNTEAFF.

This clonotype has only a few counts. The DNA of the CDR3 is TGTGCCAGCAGCTCGGGGGGGATCGACAATGAGCAGTTCTTC. It yields the protein CASSSGGIDNEQFF. The J gene is TRBJ2-1, the V gene TRBV11-3, with 8 bases lining up with TRBD2. The length of the CDR3 is 14 residues. Unmatched junction bases numbered 4, after V lost 4 bases and J lost 5 bases. Germline V gives CDR1 SGHNT, CDR2 YENEEA.

This clonotype was seen only a few times. The chain couples TRBV12-3 or TRBV12-4 to TRBJ2-7, with D perhaps matching TRBD1 (6 bases). The V gene lost 6 bases and the J gene lost 5 bases, with 14 bases spanning the gap. CDR3 length: 13 residues. The CDR3 DNA sequence: TGTGCCAGCAGAACCGGGACAATAGACGAGCAGTACTTC. Translating it yields CASRTGTIDEQYF.

This clonotype was observed at least ten times. This CDR3 is CASSLRSWESTDTQYF. DNA for the CDR3: TGCGCCAGCAGCTTGAGGAGCTGGGAGAGCACAGATACGCAGTATTTT. The chain has TRBV5-1 and TRBJ2-3, with a possible D match to TRBD2 (5 bases). Germline values: CDR1 SGHRS, CDR2 YFSETQ. There are 16 residues in the CDR3. The V gene lost 1 base and the J gene lost 0 bases, with 12 bases spanning the gap.